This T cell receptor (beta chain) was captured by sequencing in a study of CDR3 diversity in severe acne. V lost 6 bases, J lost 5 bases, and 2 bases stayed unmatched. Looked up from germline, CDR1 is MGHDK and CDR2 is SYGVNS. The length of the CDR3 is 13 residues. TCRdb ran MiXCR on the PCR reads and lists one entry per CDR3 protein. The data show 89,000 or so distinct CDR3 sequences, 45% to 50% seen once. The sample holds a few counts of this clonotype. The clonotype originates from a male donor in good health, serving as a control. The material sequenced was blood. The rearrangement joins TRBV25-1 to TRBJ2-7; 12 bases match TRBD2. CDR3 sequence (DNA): TGTGCCAGCAGGACTAGCGGGAGAGACGAGCAGTACTTC. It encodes CASRTSGRDEQYF.